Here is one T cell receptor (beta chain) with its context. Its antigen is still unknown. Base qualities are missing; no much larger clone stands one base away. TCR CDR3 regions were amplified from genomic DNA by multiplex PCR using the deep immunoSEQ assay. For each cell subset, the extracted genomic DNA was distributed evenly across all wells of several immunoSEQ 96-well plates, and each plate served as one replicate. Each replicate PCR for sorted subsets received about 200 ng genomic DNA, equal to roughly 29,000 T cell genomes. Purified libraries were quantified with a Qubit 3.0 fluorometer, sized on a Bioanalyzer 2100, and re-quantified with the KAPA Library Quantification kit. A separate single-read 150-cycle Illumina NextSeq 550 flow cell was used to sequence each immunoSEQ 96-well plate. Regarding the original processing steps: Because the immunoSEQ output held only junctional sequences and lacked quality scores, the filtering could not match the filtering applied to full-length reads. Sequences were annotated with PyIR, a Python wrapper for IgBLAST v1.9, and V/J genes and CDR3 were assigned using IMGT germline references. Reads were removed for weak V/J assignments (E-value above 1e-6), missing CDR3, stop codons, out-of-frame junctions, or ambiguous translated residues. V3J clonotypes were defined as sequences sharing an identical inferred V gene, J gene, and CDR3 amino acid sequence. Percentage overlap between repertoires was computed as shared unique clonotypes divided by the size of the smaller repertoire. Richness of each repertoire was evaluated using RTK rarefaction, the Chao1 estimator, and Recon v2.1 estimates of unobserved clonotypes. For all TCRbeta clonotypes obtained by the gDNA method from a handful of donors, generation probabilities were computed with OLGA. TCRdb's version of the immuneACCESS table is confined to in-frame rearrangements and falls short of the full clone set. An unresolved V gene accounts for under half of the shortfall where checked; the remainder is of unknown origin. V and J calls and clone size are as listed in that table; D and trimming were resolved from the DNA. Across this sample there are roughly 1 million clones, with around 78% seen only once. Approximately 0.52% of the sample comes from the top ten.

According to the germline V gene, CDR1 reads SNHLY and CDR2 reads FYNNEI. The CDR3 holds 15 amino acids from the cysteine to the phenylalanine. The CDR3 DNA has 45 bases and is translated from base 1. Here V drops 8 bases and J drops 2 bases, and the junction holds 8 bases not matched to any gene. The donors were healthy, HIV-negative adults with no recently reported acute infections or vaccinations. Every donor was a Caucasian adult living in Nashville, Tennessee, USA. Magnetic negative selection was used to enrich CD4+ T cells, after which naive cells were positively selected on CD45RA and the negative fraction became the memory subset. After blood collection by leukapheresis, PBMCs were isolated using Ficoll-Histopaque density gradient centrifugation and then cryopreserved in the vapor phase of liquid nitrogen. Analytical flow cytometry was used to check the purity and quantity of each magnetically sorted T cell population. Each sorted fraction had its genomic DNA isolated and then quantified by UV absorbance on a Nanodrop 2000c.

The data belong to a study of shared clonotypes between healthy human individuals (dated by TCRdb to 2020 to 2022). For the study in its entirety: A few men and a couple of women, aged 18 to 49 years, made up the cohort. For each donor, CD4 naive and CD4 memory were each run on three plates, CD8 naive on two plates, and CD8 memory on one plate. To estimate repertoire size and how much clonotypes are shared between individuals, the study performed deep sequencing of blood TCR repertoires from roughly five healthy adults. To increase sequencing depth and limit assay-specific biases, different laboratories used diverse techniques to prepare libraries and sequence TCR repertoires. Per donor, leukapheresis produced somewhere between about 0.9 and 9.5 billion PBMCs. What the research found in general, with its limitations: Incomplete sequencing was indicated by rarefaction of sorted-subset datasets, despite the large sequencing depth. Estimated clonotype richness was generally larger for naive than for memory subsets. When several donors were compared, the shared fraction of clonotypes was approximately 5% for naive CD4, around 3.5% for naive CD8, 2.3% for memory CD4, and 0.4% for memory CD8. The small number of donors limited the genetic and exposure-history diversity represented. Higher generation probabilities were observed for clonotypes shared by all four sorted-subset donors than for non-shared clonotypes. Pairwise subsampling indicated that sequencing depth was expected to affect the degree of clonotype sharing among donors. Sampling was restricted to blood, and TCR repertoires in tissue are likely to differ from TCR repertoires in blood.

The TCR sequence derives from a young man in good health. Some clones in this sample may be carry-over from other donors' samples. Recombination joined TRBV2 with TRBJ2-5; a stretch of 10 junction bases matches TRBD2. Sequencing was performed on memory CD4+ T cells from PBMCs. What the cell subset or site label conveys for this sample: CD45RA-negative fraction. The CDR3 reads CASGIAGGSQETQYF. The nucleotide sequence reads TGTGCCAGCGGAATAGCGGGAGGATCACAAGAGACCCAGTACTTC.